The present T cell receptor beta chain was sequenced within a study of T cells in localized non-small cell lung cancer. The study's findings and limits: Because sequencing included only one region (of the tumor), heterogeneity remains possible.

Here immunoSEQ multiplex PCR was the method, and the copy in TCRdb shows in-frame clones only, minus some. The sample has 13,000 or so clones, 89% seen once. This clone was counted between two and nine times. The antigen remains undetermined. V lost 8 bases to trimming and J lost 3 bases; unmatched junction nucleotides: 9. The CDR3 length is 14 residues. CDR1 and CDR2 (germline): MDHEN, SYDVKM. Here the sequenced sample was peripheral blood mononuclear cells, taken before any cancer treatment. The TCR sequence derives from a man between 35 and 75 years old with stage III lung adenocarcinoma. The chain couples TRBV28 to TRBJ1-2, with 7 nucleotides matching TRBD1. The CDR3 spells CASYGTAVHYGYTF. CDR3 DNA sequence: TGTGCCAGCTATGGGACAGCGGTTCACTATGGCTACACCTTC.